This entry is about one T cell receptor beta chain. Time point described: pre-sensitization, week 0. Sample treatment: therapeutic diphenylcyclopropenone sensitization with weekly scalp DPC. TCRdb ran MiXCR on the RACE reads and lists one entry per CDR3 protein. The top ten hold approximately 4% of the sample, which has approximately 50,000 distinct CDR3 sequences, around 11% seen once. There are 10 residues in the CDR3. Germline assignment: CDR1 DFQATT and CDR2 SNEGSKA (reference sequence). Trimming stripped 7 bases from V and 15 bases from J, with 16 bases between. This entry comes from a study of human T cells and chemical hapten exposure.

The TCR sequence derives from a woman in her thirties or forties with alopecia areata. Some clones in this sample may be carry-over from other donors' samples. The chain uses TRBV20-1 and TRBJ2-1; D tentatively reads TRBD1 or TRBD2 (6 bases each). The sample was whole blood, taken in connection with sensitization to the hapten diphenylcyclopropenone (DPC). The CDR3 nucleotides are TGCAGTGGAGCGAGGGGGGATCGGTTCTTC. This codes for CSGARGDRFF.